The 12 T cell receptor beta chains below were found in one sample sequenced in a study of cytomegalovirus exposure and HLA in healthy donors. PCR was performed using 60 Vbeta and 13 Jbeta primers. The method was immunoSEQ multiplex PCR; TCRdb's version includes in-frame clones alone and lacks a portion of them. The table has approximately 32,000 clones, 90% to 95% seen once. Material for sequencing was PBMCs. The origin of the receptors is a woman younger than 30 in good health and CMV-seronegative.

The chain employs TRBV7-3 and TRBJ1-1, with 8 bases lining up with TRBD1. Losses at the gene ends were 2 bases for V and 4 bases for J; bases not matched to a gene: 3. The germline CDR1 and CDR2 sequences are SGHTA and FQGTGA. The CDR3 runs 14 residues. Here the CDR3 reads CASSLAGQGTEAFF. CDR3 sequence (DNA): TGTGCCAGCAGCTTAGCTGGACAGGGCACTGAAGCTTTCTTT.

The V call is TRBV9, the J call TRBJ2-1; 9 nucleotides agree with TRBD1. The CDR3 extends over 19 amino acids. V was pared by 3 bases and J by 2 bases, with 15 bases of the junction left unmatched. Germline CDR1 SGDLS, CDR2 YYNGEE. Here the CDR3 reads CASSAAGTGLVVAYNEQFF. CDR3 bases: TGTGCCAGCAGCGCCGCCGGGACAGGGTTAGTTGTCGCCTACAATGAGCAGTTCTTC.

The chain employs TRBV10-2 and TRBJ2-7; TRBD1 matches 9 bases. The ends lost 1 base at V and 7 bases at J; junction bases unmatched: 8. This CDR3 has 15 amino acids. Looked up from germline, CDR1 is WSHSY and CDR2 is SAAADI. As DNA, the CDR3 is TGCGCCAGCAGTGAGTTGGGGACAGGGCTAAGGGAGCAGTACTTC. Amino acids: CASSELGTGLREQYF.

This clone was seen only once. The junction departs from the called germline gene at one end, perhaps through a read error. The CDR3 sequence: CSSSFRETVEAFF. DNA of the CDR3: TGTTCCAGCAGCTTTCGCGAAACAGTAGAAGCTTTCTTT. The chain employs TRBV7-9 and TRBJ1-1; no clear D. This CDR3 has 13 residues. CDR1 is SEHNR, CDR2 FQNEAQ, per germline (reference sequence).

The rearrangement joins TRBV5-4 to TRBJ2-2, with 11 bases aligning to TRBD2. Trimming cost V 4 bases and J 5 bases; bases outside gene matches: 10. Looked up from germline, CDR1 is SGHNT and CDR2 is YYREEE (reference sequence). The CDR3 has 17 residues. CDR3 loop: CASSLAGTSGSTGELFF. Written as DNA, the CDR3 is TGTGCCAGCAGCCTAGCCGGGACTAGCGGTTCAACCGGGGAGCTGTTTTTT.

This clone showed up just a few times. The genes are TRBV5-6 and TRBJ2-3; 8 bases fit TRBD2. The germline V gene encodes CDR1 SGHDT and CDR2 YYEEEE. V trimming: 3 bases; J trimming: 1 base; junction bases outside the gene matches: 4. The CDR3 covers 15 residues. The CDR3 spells CASSYTGRGTDTQYF. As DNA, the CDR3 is TGTGCCAGCAGCTACACCGGGAGGGGCACAGATACGCAGTATTTT. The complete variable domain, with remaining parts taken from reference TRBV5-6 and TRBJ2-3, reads DAGVTQSPTHLIKTRGQQVTLRCSPKSGHDTVSWYQQALGQGPQFIFQYYEEEERQRGNFPDRFSGHQFPNYSSELNVNALLLGDSALYLCASSYTGRGTDTQYFGPGTRLTVL.

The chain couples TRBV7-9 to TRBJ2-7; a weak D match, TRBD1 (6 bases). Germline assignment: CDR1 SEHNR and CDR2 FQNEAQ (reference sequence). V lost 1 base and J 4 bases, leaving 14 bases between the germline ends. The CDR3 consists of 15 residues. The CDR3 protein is CASSLVEGQPYEQYF. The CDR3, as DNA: TGTGCCAGCAGCTTAGTGGAAGGACAGCCTTACGAGCAGTACTTC.

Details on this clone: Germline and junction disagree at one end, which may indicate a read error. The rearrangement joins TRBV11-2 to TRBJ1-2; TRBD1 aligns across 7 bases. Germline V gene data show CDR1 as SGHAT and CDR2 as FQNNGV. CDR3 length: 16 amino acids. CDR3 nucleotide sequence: TGTGCCAGCGGCTTGAACCTCAGGGGGGTAGACTATGGCTACACCTTC. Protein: CASGLNLRGVDYGYTF.

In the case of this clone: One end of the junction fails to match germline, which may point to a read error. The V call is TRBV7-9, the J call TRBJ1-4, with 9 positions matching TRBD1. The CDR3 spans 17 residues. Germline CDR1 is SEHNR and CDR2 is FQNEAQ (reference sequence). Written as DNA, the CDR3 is TGTTCCAGCAGCCCTCGGCCCGGGGGACAGGGTAATGAAAAACTGTTTTTT. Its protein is CSSSPRPGGQGNEKLFF.

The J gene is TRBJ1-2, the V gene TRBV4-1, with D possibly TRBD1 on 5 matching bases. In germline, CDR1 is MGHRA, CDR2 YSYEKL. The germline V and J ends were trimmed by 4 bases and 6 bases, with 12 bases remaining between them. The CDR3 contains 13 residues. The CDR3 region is CASSRDGGNGYTF. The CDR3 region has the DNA TGCGCCAGCAGCCGGGACGGAGGGAATGGCTACACCTTC.

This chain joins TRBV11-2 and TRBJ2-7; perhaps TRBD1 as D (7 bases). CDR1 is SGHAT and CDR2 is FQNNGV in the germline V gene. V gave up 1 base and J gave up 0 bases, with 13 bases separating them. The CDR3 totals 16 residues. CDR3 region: CASSLVRGQRSYEQYF. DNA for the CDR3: TGTGCCAGCAGCTTAGTGCGGGGACAGCGCTCCTACGAGCAGTACTTC.

This CDR3 reads CASSYPHGQGPNTEAFF. CDR3 nucleotides: TGTGCCAGCAGCTACCCCCACGGACAGGGGCCGAACACTGAAGCTTTCTTT. The chain carries TRBV7-9 and TRBJ1-1; 9 nucleotides agree with TRBD1. J was trimmed by 1 base and V by 4 bases; bases with no gene match: 10. Germline V gene sequence: CDR1 SEHNR, CDR2 FQNEAQ (reference sequence). This CDR3 comprises 17 residues.